The source of this TCR beta chain is a study of CD8+CD57+ T cells in acquired aplastic anemia. Across the study: Sorted CD4+ and CD8+ cells yielded DNA averaging approximately 3.5 ug. Researchers reported that healthy donors averaged approximately 9.8 million reads for CD4+ cells.

For CDR3 and TCR beta VDJ profiling, genomic DNA was the template used. TCRdb reprocessed the reads via MiXCR and lists one record per CDR3 protein. This table has around 170,000 distinct CDR3 sequences, approximately 60% appearing once. Study results and limitations: Patients shared approximately 30 CD8+ CDR3 sequences with controls.

The V end was cut by 0 bases, the J end by 3 bases, with 10 bases between. This CDR3 has 14 residues. Germline values: CDR1 SGHRS, CDR2 YFSETQ. Regarding this clonotype: Its matching antigen is unknown.

The chain carries TRBV5-1 and TRBJ2-7; D not certain. The sequence was collected from a human donor in good health. The specimen was sorted CD4+, CD8+, or CD8+CD57+ T cells (not recorded which) from PBMCs. The CDR3 DNA reads TGCGCCAGCAGCTTGGCGGCCTCTAACTACGAGCAGTACTTC. Translated: CASSLAASNYEQYF.